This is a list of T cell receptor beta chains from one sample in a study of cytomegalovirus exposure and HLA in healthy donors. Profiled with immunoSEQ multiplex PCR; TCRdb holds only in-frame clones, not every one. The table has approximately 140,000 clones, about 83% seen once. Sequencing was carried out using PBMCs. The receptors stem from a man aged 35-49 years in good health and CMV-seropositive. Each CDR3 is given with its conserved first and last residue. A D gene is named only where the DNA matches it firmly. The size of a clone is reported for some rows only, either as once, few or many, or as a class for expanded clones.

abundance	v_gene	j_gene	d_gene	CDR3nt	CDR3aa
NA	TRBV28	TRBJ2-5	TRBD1	TGTGCCAGCAGTTTGAGGGGGCGTGGAAAAGAGACCCAGTACTTC	CASSLRGRGKETQYF
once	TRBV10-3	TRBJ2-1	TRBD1	TGTGCCACCCAATTACAGGGGGCTGCGGAGCAGTTCTTC	CATQLQGAAEQFF
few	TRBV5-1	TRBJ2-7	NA	TGCGCCAGCAGCTTGGGAGGGACACTCTACGAGCAGTACTTC	CASSLGGTLYEQYF
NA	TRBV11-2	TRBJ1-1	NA	TGTGCCAGCAGCTTAGATTTCAGGATAGCTTTCTTT	CASSLDFRIAFF
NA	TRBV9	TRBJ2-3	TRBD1	TGTGCCAGCAGCGTACTTACAGGGGGTCCCACAGATACGCAGTATTTT	CASSVLTGGPTDTQYF
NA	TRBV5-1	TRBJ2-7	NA	TGCGCCAGCAGCGTGGAACCCGGGAGAGGCTACGAGCAGTACTTC	CASSVEPGRGYEQYF
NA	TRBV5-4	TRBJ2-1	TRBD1	TGTGCCAGCAGCTTGTCTGGACAGGGCTACAATGAGCAGTTCTTC	CASSLSGQGYNEQFF
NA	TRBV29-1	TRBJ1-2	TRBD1	TGCAGCGCCACCCCGGGACAGTATGGCTACACCTTC	CSATPGQYGYTF
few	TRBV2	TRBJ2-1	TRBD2	TGTGCCAGCACCCGGGAGGCGGGAAGCTCCTACAATGAGCAGTTCTTC	CASTREAGSSYNEQFF
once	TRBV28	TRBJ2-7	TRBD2	TGTGCCAGCAGTTTAGGGGGACTAGCGGGAGGGTTCAGCCACGAGCAGTACTTC	CASSLGGLAGGFSHEQYF
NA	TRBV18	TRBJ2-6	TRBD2	TGTGCCAGCTCACCCCGGAGTGGCGGGAGGGCCACTGGGGCCAACGTCCTGACTTTC	CASSPRSGGRATGANVLTF
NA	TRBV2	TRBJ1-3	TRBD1	TGTGCCAGCAGTGTCCCGGGACAGGGAGGTGGAAACACCATATATTTT	CASSVPGQGGGNTIYF
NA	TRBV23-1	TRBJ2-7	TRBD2	TGCGCCAGGTGGTGGCTAGCGGGAGTTCTCGCGAACTACGAGCAGTACTTC	CARWWLAGVLANYEQYF
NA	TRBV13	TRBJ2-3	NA	TGTGCCAGCAGCTTTAGCGGCAGCACAGATACGCAGTATTTT	CASSFSGSTDTQYF
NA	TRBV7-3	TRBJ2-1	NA	TGTGCCAGCAGCTTGGAGGTCGGGAATGAGCAGTTCTTC	CASSLEVGNEQFF
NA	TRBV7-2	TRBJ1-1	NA	TGTGCCAGCAGCTTAGTTGGGGGGAAAGCTTTCTTT	CASSLVGGKAFF
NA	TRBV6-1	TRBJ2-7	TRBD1	TGTGCCAGCAGAGAAAGGGGGACAGGGGGCTGGGAGCAGTACTTC	CASRERGTGGWEQYF
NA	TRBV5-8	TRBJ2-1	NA	TGTGCCAGCAGCGCCCAGGGGCCCTACAATGAGCAGTTCTTC	CASSAQGPYNEQFF
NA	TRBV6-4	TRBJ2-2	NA	TGTGCCAGCAGTGACACGGGATTCACCGGGGAGCTGTTTTTT	CASSDTGFTGELFF
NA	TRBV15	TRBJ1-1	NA	TGTGCCACCAGCAGAGACACACCGAACACTGAAGCTTTCTTT	CATSRDTPNTEAFF
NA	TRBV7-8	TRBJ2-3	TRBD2	TGTGCCAGCAGACGAAGCGGGAGGGGTGGAGATACGCAGTATTTT	CASRRSGRGGDTQYF
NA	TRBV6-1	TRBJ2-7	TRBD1	TGTGCCAGCAGTGAAGTCCCCCCCCGACAGGGGCCCTACGAGCAGTACTTC	CASSEVPPRQGPYEQYF
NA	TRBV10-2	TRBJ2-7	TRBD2	TGCGCCAGCAGGGAGACTAGCGCGAGGAACGAGCAGTACTTC	CASRETSARNEQYF
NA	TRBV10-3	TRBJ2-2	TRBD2	TGTGCCATCAGTGAGCCACCTCTAGCGGGAGGATCCGGGGAGCTGTTTTTT	CAISEPPLAGGSGELFF
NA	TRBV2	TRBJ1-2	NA	TGTGCCGTACACAGGGTTACTAACTACACCTTC	CAVHRVTNYTF
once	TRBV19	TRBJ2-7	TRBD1	TGTGCCAGTAGTATGCCCGGGACAGGGGGTTACGAGCAGTACTTC	CASSMPGTGGYEQYF
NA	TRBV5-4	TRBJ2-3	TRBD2	TGTGCCAGCAGCTACCGAGCGGGAGGGACCACAGATACGCAGTATTTT	CASSYRAGGTTDTQYF
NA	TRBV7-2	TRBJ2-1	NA	TGTGCCAGCAGCTTAGGGGGCGGCAATGAGCAGTTCTTC	CASSLGGGNEQFF
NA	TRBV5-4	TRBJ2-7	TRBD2	TGTGCCAGCAACGCAGCGGGACGGAGCTACGAGCAGTACTTC	CASNAAGRSYEQYF
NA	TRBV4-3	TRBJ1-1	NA	TGCGCCAGCAGCCAAGATTTGAGCGGGAGGGGGGTGAAGACTGAAGCTTTCTTT	CASSQDLSGRGVKTEAFF
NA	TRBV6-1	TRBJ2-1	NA	TGTGCCAGCAGTGAAGTAAGGGGTGGTGAGCAGTTCTTC	CASSEVRGGEQFF
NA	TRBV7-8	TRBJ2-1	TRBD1	TGTGCCAGCAGCCCACAGGGGACCTACAATGAGCAGTTCTTC	CASSPQGTYNEQFF
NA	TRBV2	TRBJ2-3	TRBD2	TGTGCCAGCACCCAAGGGACTAGCTTACGTACGCAGTATTTT	CASTQGTSLRTQYF
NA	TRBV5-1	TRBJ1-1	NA	TGCGCCAGCAGCTTGGCAGGGGTGGGGAACACTGAAGCTTTCTTT	CASSLAGVGNTEAFF
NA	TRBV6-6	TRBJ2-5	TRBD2	TGTGCCAGCAGAGGGACTAGCGGGACTCAAGAGACCCAGTACTTC	CASRGTSGTQETQYF
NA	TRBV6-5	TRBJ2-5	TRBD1	TGTGCCAGCAGTTACCTCGACAGGGCTGGGGAGACCCAGTACTTC	CASSYLDRAGETQYF
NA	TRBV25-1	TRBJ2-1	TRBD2	TGTGCCAGCAGTGGCCCGGGACTAGCGGGAGGGCCCGGGAATGAGCAGTTCTTC	CASSGPGLAGGPGNEQFF
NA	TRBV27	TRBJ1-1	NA	TGTGCCAGCAGTTTAGCGAGGGGAGGCACTGAAGCTTTCTTT	CASSLARGGTEAFF
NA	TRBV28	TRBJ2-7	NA	TGTGCCAGCAGCTCCCAGACCTACGAGCAGTACTTC	CASSSQTYEQYF
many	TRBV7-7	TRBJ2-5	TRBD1	TGTGCCAGCAGCTCCGGACAGGGGGTCGAGACCCAGTACTTC	CASSSGQGVETQYF
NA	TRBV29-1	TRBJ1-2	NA	TGCAGCGTTGGCCGAGGGTCAGGACCTAACTATGGCTACACCTTC	CSVGRGSGPNYGYTF